The next 25 T cell receptor beta chains were all read from a single sample in a study of CD8 T cells in Susac syndrome. The RNA, about 0.45 to 1 ug, was put through reverse transcription using random hexamers. TCRdb itself ran the immunoSEQ multiplex PCR reads through MiXCR, one entry per CDR3 protein. Among some 170,000 distinct CDR3 sequences listed, approximately 94% were seen once. The source material was CD4+ T cells from PBMCs. These receptors came from a human donor in good health.

V and J are TRBV30 and TRBJ2-7, with TRBD1 matching 9 bases. The trim removed 5 bases at V and 10 bases at J, leaving 9 bases unmatched. This CDR3 is built from 12 residues. Per the germline V gene, CDR1 is GTSNPN and CDR2 is SVGIG (reference sequence). CDR3 nucleotide sequence: TGTGCCTGGGAGGACAGGGGTTCGGGTCAGTACTTC. This codes for CAWEDRGSGQYF.

The V gene is TRBV20-1, the J gene TRBJ2-3; maybe TRBD1 (5 bases). V lost 4 bases to trimming and J lost 5 bases, with 16 bases between them. Germline CDR1 is DFQATT and CDR2 is SNEGSKA (reference sequence). CDR3 length equals 14 residues. CDR3 DNA sequence: TGCAGTGCTATGGGGCTGACAGATGGAGATACGCAGTATTTT. It codes for CSAMGLTDGDTQYF.

V gene TRBV27 combines with J gene TRBJ2-3; 12 bases line up with TRBD2. Per germline, CDR1 MNHEY and CDR2 SMNVEV (reference sequence). This CDR3 comprises 18 residues. V gave up 0 bases and J gave up 1 base; unmatched junction bases: 5. The DNA for the CDR3 is TGTGCCAGCAGTTTATCGATAACTAGCGGGAGGCGCACAGATACGCAGTATTTT. Translated: CASSLSITSGRRTDTQYF.

This sequence joins TRBV6-5 and TRBJ2-7; no reliable D call. V gave up 6 bases and J gave up 0 bases, with 12 bases separating them. Germline V lookup: CDR1 MNHEY, CDR2 SVGAGI. CDR3 size: 14 residues. This CDR3 reads CASRPPGPSYEQYF. The CDR3 nucleotides read TGTGCCAGCAGGCCGCCCGGACCCTCCTACGAGCAGTACTTC.

The chain has TRBV11-1 and TRBJ2-1; D possibly corresponds to TRBD1 (6 bases). V gave up 5 bases and J gave up 6 bases, with 11 bases separating them. Looked up from germline, CDR1 is SGHAT and CDR2 is FQDESV (reference sequence). The CDR3 is 13 amino acids. Here the CDR3 reads CASSITGRNEQFF. The CDR3 nucleotides read TGTGCCAGCAGCATTACAGGGCGCAATGAGCAGTTCTTC. The entire variable domain, with the rest obtained from reference TRBV11-1 and TRBJ2-1, is as follows: EAEVAQSPRYKITEKSQAVAFWCDPISGHATLYWYRQILGQGPELLVQFQDESVVDDSQLPKDRFSAERLKGVDSTLKIQPAELGDSAMYLCASSITGRNEQFFGPGTRLTVL.

This chain joins TRBV20-1 and TRBJ2-5, with D unclear. The V end was cut by 1 base, the J end by 4 bases, with 7 bases between. The CDR3 contains 12 residues. Per germline, CDR1 DFQATT and CDR2 SNEGSKA (reference sequence). CDR3 sequence (DNA): TGCAGTGCTAGAGCCGACGGAGAGACCCAGTACTTC. It specifies CSARADGETQYF.

V and J are TRBV29-1 and TRBJ2-2, with 11 bases identical to TRBD2. The junction had 2 bases not matched to a gene; V was cut back by 4 bases and J by 7 bases. CDR1 is SQVTM and CDR2 is ANQGSEA in the germline V gene. There are 13 residues in the CDR3. This chain's CDR3 is CSVVAGGNGELFF. The CDR3 region has the DNA TGCAGCGTTGTAGCGGGAGGGAACGGGGAGCTGTTTTTT.

The genes are TRBV24-1 and TRBJ1-2; D is ambiguous. The germline V gene encodes CDR1 KGHDR and CDR2 SFDVKD. Deletions cut 2 bases from V and 4 bases from J, with 1 base between. The CDR3 is 11 residues long. DNA of the CDR3: TGTGCCACCAGTGATTCCTATGGCTACACCTTC. Protein product: CATSDSYGYTF.

The chain uses TRBV5-1 and TRBJ2-7, with 9 bases fitting TRBD1. In germline, CDR1 is SGHRS, CDR2 YFSETQ. The CDR3 totals 17 residues. Trimming took 3 bases from V and 1 from J; bases not matched to a gene: 11. The CDR3 is CASSYLGWTGDSYEQYF. CDR3 sequence (DNA): TGCGCCAGCAGCTATCTTGGGTGGACAGGGGATTCCTACGAGCAGTACTTC.

The rearrangement uses TRBV20-1 and TRBJ2-5, with 16 bases identical to TRBD2. The length of the CDR3 is 15 residues. Trimming cost V 5 bases and J 9 bases; bases outside gene matches: 9. CDR1 is DFQATT and CDR2 is SNEGSKA in the germline V gene (reference sequence). The CDR3 region has the DNA TGCAGTGCTGCGGGGACTAGCGGGGGGGTCTCGGCCCAGTACTTC. This encodes CSAAGTSGGVSAQYF.

The chain uses TRBV7-2 and TRBJ1-1, with D unclear. The V gene lost 0 bases and the J gene lost 10 bases, with 9 bases spanning the gap. Looked up from germline, CDR1 is SGHTA and CDR2 is FQGNSA. The CDR3 is 12 residues long. CDR3 region: CASSLAGLPAFF. The CDR3 DNA sequence: TGTGCCAGCAGCTTAGCCGGGTTACCAGCTTTCTTT.

This chain connects TRBV11-2 to TRBJ2-1, with 9 bases identical to TRBD1. The V gene end was trimmed by 5 bases and the J gene end by 4 bases; junction bases not matched to a gene: 6. CDR3 length: 15 amino acids. CDR1 SGHAT and CDR2 FQNNGV come from the germline V gene. This chain's CDR3 is CASSPGTGLYNEQFF. The DNA for the CDR3 is TGTGCCAGCAGCCCCGGGACAGGGCTTTACAATGAGCAGTTCTTC. The full variable domain, its missing parts supplied by reference TRBV11-2 and TRBJ2-1, is EAGVAQSPRYKIIEKRQSVAFWCNPISGHATLYWYQQILGQGPKLLIQFQNNGVVDDSQLPKDRFSAERLKGVDSTLKIQPAKLEDSAVYLCASSPGTGLYNEQFFGPGTRLTVL.

This rearrangement joins TRBV2 to TRBJ1-5; D is unresolved. The CDR3 runs 15 residues. Trimming left V 5 bases short and J 1 base short, with 12 bases between. CDR1 and CDR2 (germline): SNHLY, FYNNEI. The CDR3 region has the DNA TGTGCCAGCAGTCCGACACGCGCGAGCAATCAGCCCCAGCATTTT. Translated, it gives CASSPTRASNQPQHF.

The J gene is TRBJ2-1, the V gene TRBV27, with 7 bases lining up with TRBD2. This CDR3 is 17 amino acids long. The germline gives CDR1 MNHEY, CDR2 SMNVEV (reference sequence). After removal of 5 bases from V and 8 bases from J, the junction contained 18 bases not matched to a gene. In DNA, the CDR3 is TGTGCCAGCAGTCGGCGACTTGGCGGGAGACTGGTAGATGAGCAGTTCTTC. Residues: CASSRRLGGRLVDEQFF.

The chain joins TRBV7-2 to TRBJ2-7; D is ambiguous. The CDR3 is 11 amino acids. In germline, CDR1 is SGHTA, CDR2 FQGNSA. The V end lost 5 bases, the J end lost 5 bases, and 7 bases lay between the germline ends. This chain's CDR3 is CASSPLHEQYF. The CDR3 DNA reads as TGTGCCAGCAGCCCCTTACACGAGCAGTACTTC.

This sequence joins TRBV7-3 and TRBJ2-7; no clear D. The germline gives CDR1 SGHTA, CDR2 FQGTGA. The V end lost 2 bases, the J end lost 3 bases, and 14 bases lay between the germline ends. The CDR3 runs to 15 residues. CDR3 in DNA: TGTGCCAGCAGCTTATACGTAGGGCCCAACTACGAGCAGTACTTC. Residues: CASSLYVGPNYEQYF.

This clonotype was seen only once. The chain combines TRBV6-6 with TRBJ2-3; D unclear. Trimming removed 8 bases from V and 2 bases from J, with 5 bases in between. There are 11 residues in the CDR3. Germline V gene data show CDR1 as MNHNY and CDR2 as SVGAGI (reference sequence). This CDR3 is CASVYTDTQYF. The CDR3, as DNA: TGTGCCAGCGTCTACACAGATACGCAGTATTTT.

The genes are TRBV20-1 and TRBJ1-5; 9 bases are shared with TRBD1. CDR3 length: 15 amino acids. Germline assignment: CDR1 DFQATT and CDR2 SNEGSKA (reference sequence). The V and J ends lost 5 bases and 0 bases, in that order; junction bases with no gene match: 5. CDR3 DNA sequence: TGCAGTGCTCGGGACAGGGCATATAGCAATCAGCCCCAGCATTTT. The encoded protein is CSARDRAYSNQPQHF.

The chain combines TRBV30 with TRBJ1-1; D may be TRBD1 (6 bases). Germline CDR1 reads GTSNPN; CDR2 reads SVGIG (reference sequence). V was clipped by 0 bases and J by 10 bases, with 9 bases between them. This CDR3 has 11 amino acids. The DNA of the CDR3 is TGTGCCTGGAGTGTACAGGGAAGAGCTTTCTTT. It translates to CAWSVQGRAFF.

The chain has TRBV4-3 and TRBJ2-3, with D uncertain. Germline V CDR1 and CDR2: LGHNA, YSLEER. The CDR3 is 14 residues long. V was pared by 1 base and J by 5 bases, with 10 bases between. As DNA, the CDR3 is TGCGCCAGCAGCCAAGTGGTTTGGGGAGATACGCAGTATTTT. Translated: CASSQVVWGDTQYF.

The chain recombines TRBV14 with TRBJ2-1, with D unclear. V lost 3 bases and J 6 bases, leaving 12 bases between the germline ends. The V gene's germline CDR1 is SGHDN and CDR2 FVKESK. CDR3 length equals 14 residues. The CDR3 sequence is CASSQWPSSNEQFF. CDR3 DNA: TGTGCCAGCAGCCAGTGGCCGTCTAGCAATGAGCAGTTCTTC.

The chain employs TRBV29-1 and TRBJ1-1; D gene ambiguous. The CDR3 is 13 amino acids. With 1 base removed from V and 1 base from J, the gap between germline ends came to 7 bases. CDR1 and CDR2 (germline): SQVTM, ANQGSEA. This CDR3 reads CSVEGLRNTEAFF. Here the CDR3 DNA reads TGCAGCGTTGAAGGGCTCAGGAACACTGAAGCTTTCTTT.

J is TRBJ2-1 and V is TRBV20-1, with D maybe TRBD1 (5 bases). This CDR3 contains 12 residues. In germline, CDR1 is DFQATT, CDR2 SNEGSKA (reference sequence). Trimming cost V 7 bases and J 0 bases, with 7 bases left between them. The CDR3 here is CSEQGSYNEQFF. The CDR3 DNA reads TGCAGTGAGCAGGGCTCCTACAATGAGCAGTTCTTC.

This chain joins TRBV9 and TRBJ2-5, with D possibly matching TRBD1 (6 bases). CDR1 is SGDLS and CDR2 is YYNGEE in the germline V gene. CDR3 size: 14 residues. Trimming stripped 0 bases from V and 5 bases from J, with 11 bases between. DNA of the CDR3: TGTGCCAGCAGCGTAGTCTCACAGGGTGAGACCCAGTACTTC. Translation: CASSVVSQGETQYF.

The chain couples TRBV6-6 to TRBJ2-1, with 10 bases lining up with TRBD1. The CDR3 covers 16 residues. Germline CDR1 MNHNY, CDR2 SVGAGI (reference sequence). The trim removed 5 bases at V and 2 bases at J, leaving 6 bases unmatched. CDR3 region: CASSTTGQGPYNEQFF. CDR3 in DNA: TGTGCCAGCAGTACCACGGGACAGGGGCCCTACAATGAGCAGTTCTTC.